What follows are 6 T cell receptor beta chains derived from one specimen sequenced in a study of shared clonotypes between healthy human individuals. The protocol was immunoSEQ multiplex PCR, while the TCRdb copy is restricted to in-frame clones and leaves out a portion. The sample has a few hundred thousand clones, around 87% seen once; the top ten hold 16%. The specimen was memory CD8+ T cells sorted from blood. As for subset: CD45RO+ cells pooled with CCR7-negative TemRA cells. Every receptor here comes from a young man in good health.

This sequence joins TRBV5-6 and TRBJ2-1, with a possible D match to TRBD2 (6 bases). The germline V and J ends were trimmed by 3 bases and 8 bases, with 12 bases remaining between them. The germline V gene encodes CDR1 SGHDT and CDR2 YYEEEE. There are 13 residues in the CDR3. The CDR3 protein is CASSSGGVYEQFF. CDR3 nucleotides: TGTGCCAGCAGCTCCGGCGGGGTGTATGAGCAGTTCTTC.

The CDR3 coding sequence is TGTGCCAGCAGCGTGGCAAGGGAGCGGGGCTCTAGCACAGATACGCAGTATTTT. It specifies CASSVARERGSSTDTQYF. The chain combines TRBV9 with TRBJ2-3, with 7 positions matching TRBD2. Germline V gene data show CDR1 as SGDLS and CDR2 as YYNGEE. This CDR3 spans 18 amino acids. The V and J ends lost 2 bases and 0 bases, in that order; junction bases with no gene match: 12. Using reference TRBV9 and TRBJ2-3 for the parts outside the CDR3, the full variable domain is DSGVTQTPKHLITATGQRVTLRCSPRSGDLSVYWYQQSLDQGLQFLIQYYNGEERAKGNILERFSAQQFPDLHSELNLSSLELGDSALYFCASSVARERGSSTDTQYFGPGTRLTVL.

The V gene is TRBV19, the J gene TRBJ2-1, with D perhaps matching TRBD1 (5 bases). The CDR3 loop spans 15 amino acids. Trimming left V 5 bases short and J 4 bases short, with 15 bases between. CDR1 LNHDA and CDR2 SQIVND come from the germline V gene (reference sequence). CDR3 loop: CASSDDSYSYNEQFF. The CDR3 DNA reads as TGTGCCAGTAGTGATGACAGCTACTCGTACAATGAGCAGTTCTTC.

The CDR3: CAIGGRGYSTQYF. For the CDR3, the DNA is TGTGCCATTGGTGGGCGTGGTTACAGCACGCAGTATTTT. The chain carries TRBV10-3 and TRBJ2-3, with D unresolved. The V end was cut by 9 bases, the J end by 9 bases, with 19 bases between. Germline loops: CDR1 ENHRY, CDR2 SYGVKD. The CDR3 sequence is 13 residues long.

This clone appeared a few times. CDR3 region: CASSLVLGPPKQYF. The CDR3, as DNA: TGTGCCAGCAGCTTAGTATTGGGTCCACCAAAGCAGTACTTC. The J gene is TRBJ2-7, the V gene TRBV7-9; D gene ambiguous. Trimming shortened V by 1 base and J by 8 bases, and 15 bases separated the two germline ends. Germline loops: CDR1 SEHNR, CDR2 FQNEAQ (reference sequence). CDR3 length: 14 amino acids.

This clone was observed a single time. CDR3 residues: CASSSTTGGPSPLHF. The CDR3 DNA follows: TGTGCCAGCAGCTCGACGACAGGGGGCCCTTCACCCCTCCACTTT. The rearrangement uses TRBV14 and TRBJ1-6, with 10 bases fitting TRBD1. V trimming: 5 bases; J trimming: 9 bases; junction bases outside the gene matches: 7. This CDR3 spans 15 amino acids. The germline V gene has CDR1 SGHDN and CDR2 FVKESK.